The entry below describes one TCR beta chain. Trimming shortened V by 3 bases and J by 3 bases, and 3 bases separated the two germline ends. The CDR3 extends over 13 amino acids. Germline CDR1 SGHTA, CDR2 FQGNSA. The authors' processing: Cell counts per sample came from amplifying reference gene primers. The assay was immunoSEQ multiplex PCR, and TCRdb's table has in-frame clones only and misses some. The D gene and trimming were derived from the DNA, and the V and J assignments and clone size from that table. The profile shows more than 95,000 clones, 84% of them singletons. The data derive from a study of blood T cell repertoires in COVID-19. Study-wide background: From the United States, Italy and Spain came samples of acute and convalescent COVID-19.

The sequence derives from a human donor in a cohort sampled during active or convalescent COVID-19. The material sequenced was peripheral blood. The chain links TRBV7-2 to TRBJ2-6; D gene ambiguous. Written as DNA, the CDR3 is TGTGCCAGCAGCTTCGGTGGGGCCAACGTCCTGACTTTC. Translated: CASSFGGANVLTF.